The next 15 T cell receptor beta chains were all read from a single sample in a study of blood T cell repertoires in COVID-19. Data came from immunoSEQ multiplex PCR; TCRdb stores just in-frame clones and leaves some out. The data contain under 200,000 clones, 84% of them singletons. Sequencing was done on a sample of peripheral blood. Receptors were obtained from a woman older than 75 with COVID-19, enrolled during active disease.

CDR3 nucleotide sequence: TGTGCCAGCAGTTTACTAGCGGGAGTCCGAAAGTTCTTC. Encoded protein: CASSLLAGVRKFF. The gene calls are TRBV28 and TRBJ2-1, with TRBD2 matching over 10 bases. V lost 2 bases, J lost 14 bases, and 6 bases stayed unmatched. Germline V CDR1 and CDR2: MDHEN, SYDVKM. The CDR3 consists of 13 residues.

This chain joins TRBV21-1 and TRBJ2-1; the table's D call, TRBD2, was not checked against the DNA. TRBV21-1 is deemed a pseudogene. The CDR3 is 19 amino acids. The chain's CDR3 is CASSNQLRASGTIYNEQFF. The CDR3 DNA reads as TGTGCCAGCAGCAATCAACTACGGGCTAGCGGGACCATCTACAATGAGCAGTTCTTC.

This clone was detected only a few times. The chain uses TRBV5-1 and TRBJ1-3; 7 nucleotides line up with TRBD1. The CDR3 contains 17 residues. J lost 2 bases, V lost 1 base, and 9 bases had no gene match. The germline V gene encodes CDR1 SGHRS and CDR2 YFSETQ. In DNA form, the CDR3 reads TGCGCCAGCAGCTTGCTAGGGGGCGATGTCCCTGGAAACACCATATATTTT. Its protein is CASSLLGGDVPGNTIYF.

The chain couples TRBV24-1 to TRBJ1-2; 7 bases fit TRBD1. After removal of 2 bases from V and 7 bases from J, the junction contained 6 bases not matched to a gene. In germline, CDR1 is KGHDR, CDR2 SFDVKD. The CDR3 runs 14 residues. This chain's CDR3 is CATSDSTTGFGYTF. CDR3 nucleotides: TGTGCCACCAGTGATTCCACGACAGGGTTTGGCTACACCTTC.

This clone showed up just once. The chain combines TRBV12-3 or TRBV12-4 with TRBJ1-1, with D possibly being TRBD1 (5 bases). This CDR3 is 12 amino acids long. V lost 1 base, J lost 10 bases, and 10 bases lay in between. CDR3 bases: TGTGCCAGCAGTTTAGGAGGGGAGGTAGCTTTCTTT. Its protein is CASSLGGEVAFF.

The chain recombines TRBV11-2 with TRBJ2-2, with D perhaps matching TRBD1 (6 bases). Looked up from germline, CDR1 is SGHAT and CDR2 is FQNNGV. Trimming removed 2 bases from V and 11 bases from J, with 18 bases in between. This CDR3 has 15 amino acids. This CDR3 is CASSLLRTAVRELFF. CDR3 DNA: TGTGCCAGCAGCTTATTGAGGACAGCTGTGAGAGAGCTGTTTTTT.

DNA of the CDR3: TGTGCCACGGGACAGGGGGCTGGAGGAAACACCATATATTTT. Translation: CATGQGAGGNTIYF. V gene TRBV28 combines with J gene TRBJ1-3, with TRBD1 matching over 12 bases. With V trimmed by 10 bases and J by 4 bases, 5 bases remained unmatched. CDR3 size: 14 residues. The germline V gene has CDR1 MDHEN and CDR2 SYDVKM.

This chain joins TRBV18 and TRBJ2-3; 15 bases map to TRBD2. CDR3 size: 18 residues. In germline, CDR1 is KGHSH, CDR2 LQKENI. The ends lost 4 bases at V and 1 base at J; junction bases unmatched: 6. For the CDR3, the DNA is TGTGCCAGCTCACTTCGGACTAGCGGGAGGGTCGGCACAGATACGCAGTATTTT. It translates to CASSLRTSGRVGTDTQYF.

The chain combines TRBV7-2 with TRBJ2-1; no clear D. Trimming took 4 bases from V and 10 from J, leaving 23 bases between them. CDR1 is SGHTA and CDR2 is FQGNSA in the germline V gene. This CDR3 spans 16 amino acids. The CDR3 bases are TGTGCCAGCAGCTACCCGCTCACGCCAGGTCTTGGGGAGCAGTTCTTC. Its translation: CASSYPLTPGLGEQFF.

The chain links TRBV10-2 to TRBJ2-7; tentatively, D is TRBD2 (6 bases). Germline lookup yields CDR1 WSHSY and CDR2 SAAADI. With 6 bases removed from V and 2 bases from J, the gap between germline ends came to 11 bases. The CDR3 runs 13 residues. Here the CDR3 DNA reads TGCGCCAGCAGGGCTAGCGACACCTACGAGCAGTACTTC. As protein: CASRASDTYEQYF.

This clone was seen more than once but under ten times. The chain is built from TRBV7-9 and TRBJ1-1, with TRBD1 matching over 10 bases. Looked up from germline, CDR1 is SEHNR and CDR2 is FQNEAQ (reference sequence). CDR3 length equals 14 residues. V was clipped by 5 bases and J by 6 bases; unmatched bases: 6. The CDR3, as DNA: TGTGCCAGCAGCCAGGGACAGGGGTTCCCTGAAGCTTTCTTT. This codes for CASSQGQGFPEAFF.

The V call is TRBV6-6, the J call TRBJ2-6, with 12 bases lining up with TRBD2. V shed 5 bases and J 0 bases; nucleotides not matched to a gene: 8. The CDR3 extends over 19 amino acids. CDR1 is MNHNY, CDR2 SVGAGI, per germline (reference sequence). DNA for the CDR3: TGTGCCAGCAGTCCAAGGACTAGCGGGACGAGCTCTGGGGCCAACGTCCTGACTTTC. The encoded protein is CASSPRTSGTSSGANVLTF.

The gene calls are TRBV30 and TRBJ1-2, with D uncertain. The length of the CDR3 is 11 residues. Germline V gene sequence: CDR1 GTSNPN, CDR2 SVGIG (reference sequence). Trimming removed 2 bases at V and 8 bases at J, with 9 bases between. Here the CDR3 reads CAWSNIWGYTF. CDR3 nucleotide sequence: TGTGCCTGGAGTAACATTTGGGGCTACACCTTC.

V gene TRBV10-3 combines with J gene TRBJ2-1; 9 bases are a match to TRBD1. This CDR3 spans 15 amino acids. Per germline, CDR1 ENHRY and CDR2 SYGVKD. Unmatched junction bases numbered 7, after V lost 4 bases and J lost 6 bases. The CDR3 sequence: CAISGNRGPGNEQFF. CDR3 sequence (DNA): TGTGCCATCAGTGGAAACAGGGGGCCTGGCAATGAGCAGTTCTTC.

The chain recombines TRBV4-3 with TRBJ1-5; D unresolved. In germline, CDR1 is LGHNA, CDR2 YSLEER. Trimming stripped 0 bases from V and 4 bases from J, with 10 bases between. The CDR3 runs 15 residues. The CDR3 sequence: CASSQDAGRNQPQHF. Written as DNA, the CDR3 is TGCGCCAGCAGCCAAGATGCGGGAAGGAATCAGCCCCAGCATTTT.